This T cell receptor (beta chain) was documented in a study of blood T cell repertoires in COVID-19. Study-wide context: The United States, Italy and Spain supplied acute and convalescent COVID-19 samples.

Sequenced by immunoSEQ multiplex PCR; TCRdb stores in-frame clones only, minus some. Altogether over 150,000 clones are present, about three quarters being singletons, with the ten largest covering roughly 1.5%. This clone has only a few counts. The CDR3 spans 14 residues. Trimming cost V 4 bases and J 6 bases, with 12 bases left between them. Germline lookup yields CDR1 SNHLY and CDR2 FYNNEI. The rearrangement joins TRBV2 to TRBJ2-2; TRBD1 is a possible D gene (6 bases). The material sequenced was peripheral blood. The clonotype was recovered from a man older than 75 with acute or convalescent COVID-19. The CDR3 here is CASSVSGAPGELFF. The CDR3 DNA reads TGTGCCAGCAGTGTATCAGGGGCCCCCGGGGAGCTGTTTTTT.